The source of this TCR beta chain is a study of blood T cell repertoires in COVID-19. Study overall: PBMCs, B-cell-depleted T cells, or T cells provided the cDNA or gDNA that made up the material.

CDR3 length: 14 amino acids. Germline V lookup: CDR1 LNHDA, CDR2 SQIVND (reference sequence). The junction had 5 bases not matched to a gene; V was cut back by 7 bases and J by 3 bases. Method: immunoSEQ multiplex PCR; TCRdb's copy keeps in-frame clones and lacks some. The table records a few hundred thousand clones, 80% to 90% of them present only once. This chain joins TRBV19 and TRBJ1-5; 8 positions match TRBD1. The source material was peripheral blood. The origin of this receptor is a woman aged 45-59 years with COVID-19, enrolled during active disease. The CDR3 sequence is CASTQGQDNQPQHF. The CDR3, as DNA: TGTGCCAGTACCCAGGGACAGGACAATCAGCCCCAGCATTTT.